This TCR beta chain was identified during a study of graft-versus-host responses after intestinal transplantation. Study-wide background: Recipients were given multivisceral, liver-intestinal, or isolated intestinal transplants. Study-wide findings and caveats: Graft-donor T cell macrochimerism in patients accompanied high graft-versus-host to host-versus-graft clonal ratios in allografts. Ileal or blood samples showed some GvH clones first, and such clones were also found in recipient marrow. Declining HvG levels early post-transplant were linked to peak circulating GvH clone levels.

Comment on this clone: Its antigen is still unknown.

The germline V gene encodes CDR1 SGDLS and CDR2 YYNGEE. The CDR3 has 17 amino acids. V lost 4 bases and J lost 3, with 19 bases in between. The method was immunoSEQ multiplex PCR; TCRdb's version includes in-frame clones alone and lacks a portion of them. This sample has roughly 50,000 clones, with 91% found just once. The sequence came from a human patient who received an intestinal transplant, so some T cells may come from the graft donor. The starting material was PBMCs, obtained 662 days after intestinal transplant. The V gene is TRBV9, the J gene TRBJ2-2; D not certain. The CDR3 nucleotides are TGTGCCAGCAGCCCCCATACCTCAACGACTTACACCGGGGAGCTGTTTTTT. Translating gives CASSPHTSTTYTGELFF.